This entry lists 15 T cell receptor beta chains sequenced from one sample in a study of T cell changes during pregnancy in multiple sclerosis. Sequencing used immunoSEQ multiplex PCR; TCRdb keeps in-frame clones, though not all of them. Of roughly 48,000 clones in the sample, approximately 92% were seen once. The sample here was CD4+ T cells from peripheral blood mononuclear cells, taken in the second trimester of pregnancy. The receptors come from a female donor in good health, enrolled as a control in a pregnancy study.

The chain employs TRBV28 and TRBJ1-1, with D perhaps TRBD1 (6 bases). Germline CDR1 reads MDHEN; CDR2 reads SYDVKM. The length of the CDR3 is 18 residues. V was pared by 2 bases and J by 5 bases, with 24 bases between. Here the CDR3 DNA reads TGTGCCAGCAGTTTACTTCTAGGGACAACAGGGAGTGGAACTGAAGCTTTCTTT. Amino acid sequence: CASSLLLGTTGSGTEAFF.

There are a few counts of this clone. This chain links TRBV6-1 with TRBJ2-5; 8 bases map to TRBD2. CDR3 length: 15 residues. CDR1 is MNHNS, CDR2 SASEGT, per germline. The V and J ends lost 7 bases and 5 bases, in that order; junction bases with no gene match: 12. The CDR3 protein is CASIFGTRGRETQYF. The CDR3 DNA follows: TGTGCCAGCATCTTCGGGACTAGGGGACGGGAGACCCAGTACTTC.

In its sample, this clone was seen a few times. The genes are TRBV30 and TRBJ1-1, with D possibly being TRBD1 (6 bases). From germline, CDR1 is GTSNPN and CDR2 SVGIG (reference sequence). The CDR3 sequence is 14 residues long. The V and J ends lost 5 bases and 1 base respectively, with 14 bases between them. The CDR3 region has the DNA TGTGCCTGGGAAACAGGGATCTCGAACACTGAAGCTTTCTTT. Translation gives CAWETGISNTEAFF.

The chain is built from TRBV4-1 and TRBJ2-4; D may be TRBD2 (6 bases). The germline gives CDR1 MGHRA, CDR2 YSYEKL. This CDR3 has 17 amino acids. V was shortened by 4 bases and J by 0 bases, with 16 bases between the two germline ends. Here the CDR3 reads CASSRAGLTLAKNIQYF. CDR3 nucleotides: TGCGCCAGCAGCCGAGCGGGCCTTACTCTAGCCAAAAACATTCAGTACTTC.

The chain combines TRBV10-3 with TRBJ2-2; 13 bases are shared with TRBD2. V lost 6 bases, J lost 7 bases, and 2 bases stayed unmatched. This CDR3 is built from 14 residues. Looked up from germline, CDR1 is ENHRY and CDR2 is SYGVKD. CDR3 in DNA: TGTGCCATCAGAGGACTAGCGGGGGTCGGGGAGCTGTTTTTT. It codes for CAIRGLAGVGELFF.

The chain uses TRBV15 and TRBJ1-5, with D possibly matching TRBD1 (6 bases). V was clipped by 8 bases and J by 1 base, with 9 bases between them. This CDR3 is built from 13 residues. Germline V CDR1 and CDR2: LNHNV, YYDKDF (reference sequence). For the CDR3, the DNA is TGTGCCACCGCTCAGGGGAGCAATCAGCCCCAGCATTTT. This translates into CATAQGSNQPQHF.

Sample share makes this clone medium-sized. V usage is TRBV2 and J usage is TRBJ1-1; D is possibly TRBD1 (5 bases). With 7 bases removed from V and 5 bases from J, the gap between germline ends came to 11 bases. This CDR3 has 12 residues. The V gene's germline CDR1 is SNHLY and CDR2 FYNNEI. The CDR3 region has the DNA TGTGCCAGCAAGAACAGGTCTACTGAAGCTTTCTTT. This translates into CASKNRSTEAFF.

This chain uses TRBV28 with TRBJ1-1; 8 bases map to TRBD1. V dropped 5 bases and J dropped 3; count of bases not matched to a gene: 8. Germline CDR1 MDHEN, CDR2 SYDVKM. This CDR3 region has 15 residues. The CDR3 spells CASSPRDRYYTEAFF. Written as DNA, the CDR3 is TGTGCCAGCAGTCCAAGGGACAGGTATTACACTGAAGCTTTCTTT.

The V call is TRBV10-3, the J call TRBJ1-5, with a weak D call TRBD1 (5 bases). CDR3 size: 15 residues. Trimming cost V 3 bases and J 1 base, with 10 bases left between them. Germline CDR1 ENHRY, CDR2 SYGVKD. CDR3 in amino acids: CAISDGAFSNQPQHF. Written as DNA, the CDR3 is TGTGCCATCAGTGATGGGGCGTTCAGCAATCAGCCCCAGCATTTT.

The chain's CDR3 is CASSRTENYGYTF. In nucleotides, the CDR3 is TGCGCCAGCAGCCGGACAGAGAACTATGGCTACACCTTC. The V call is TRBV4-1, the J call TRBJ1-2; a weak D match, TRBD1 (6 bases). The germline V gene has CDR1 MGHRA and CDR2 YSYEKL. This CDR3 has 13 amino acids. V was clipped by 4 bases and J by 2 bases, with 8 bases between them.

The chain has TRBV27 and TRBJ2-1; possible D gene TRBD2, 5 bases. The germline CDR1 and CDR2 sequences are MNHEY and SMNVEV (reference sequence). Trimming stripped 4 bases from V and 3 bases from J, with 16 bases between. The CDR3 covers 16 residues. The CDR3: CASSSGLVGNYNEQFF. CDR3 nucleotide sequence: TGTGCCAGCAGTTCCGGACTGGTCGGCAACTACAATGAGCAGTTCTTC.

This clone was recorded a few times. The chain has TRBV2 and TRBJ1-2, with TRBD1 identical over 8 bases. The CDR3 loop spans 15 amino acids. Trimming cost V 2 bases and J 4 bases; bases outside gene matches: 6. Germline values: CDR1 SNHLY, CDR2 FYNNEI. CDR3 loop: CASSERAGTGYGYTF. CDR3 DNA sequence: TGTGCCAGCAGTGAAAGGGCTGGGACAGGCTATGGCTACACCTTC.

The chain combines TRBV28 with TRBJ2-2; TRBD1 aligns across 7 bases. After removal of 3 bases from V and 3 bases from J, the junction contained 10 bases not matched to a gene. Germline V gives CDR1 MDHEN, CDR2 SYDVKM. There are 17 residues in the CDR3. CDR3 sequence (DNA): TGTGCCAGCAGTTTGAGTTATAGGGACAGATACACCGGGGAGCTGTTTTTT. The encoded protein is CASSLSYRDRYTGELFF.

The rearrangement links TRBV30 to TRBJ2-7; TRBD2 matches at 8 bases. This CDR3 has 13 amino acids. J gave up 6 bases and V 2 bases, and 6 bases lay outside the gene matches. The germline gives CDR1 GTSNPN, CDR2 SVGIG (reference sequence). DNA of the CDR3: TGTGCCTGGAGTCCGGGACTAGAGGGCGAGCAGTACTTC. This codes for CAWSPGLEGEQYF.

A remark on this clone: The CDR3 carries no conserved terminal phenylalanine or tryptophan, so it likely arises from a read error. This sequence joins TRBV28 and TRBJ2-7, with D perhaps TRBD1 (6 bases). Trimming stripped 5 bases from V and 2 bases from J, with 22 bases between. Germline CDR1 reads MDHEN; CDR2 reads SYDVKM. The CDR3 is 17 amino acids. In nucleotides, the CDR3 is TGTGCCAGCAGTCCCGACAGGCTCATCCGCTCCCCCTACGAGCAGTACCTC. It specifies CASSPDRLIRSPYEQYL.